This TCR beta chain was captured by sequencing in a study of shared clonotypes between healthy human individuals. Overall study context: The donor group consisted of two women and three men, aged 18 to 49. CD4 naive cells filled three plates per donor, CD4 memory three, CD8 naive two and CD8 memory one.

The naive CD8 population came from CD45RO-negative cells selected for CCR7, without terminally differentiated effector memory CD45RA+ cells. Study-wide results and caveats: Relative to memory subsets, naive subsets generally showed larger estimated richness.

Points on this clone: Its antigen is not known.

Sequenced by immunoSEQ multiplex PCR; TCRdb stores in-frame clones only, minus some. The repertoire holds about 1,900,000 clones, less than 95% seen once, with 1% to 1.5% in the top ten. Deletions cut 6 bases from V and 7 bases from J, with 18 bases between. CDR3 length: 15 amino acids. Germline CDR1 and CDR2: MNHEY and SVGAGI. The rearrangement uses TRBV6-5 and TRBJ1-4; D is perhaps TRBD1 (6 bases). The TCR sequence derives from a man aged 18 to 35 in good health. Source material: naive CD8+ T cells sorted from blood. The CDR3 reads CASSKQGALGEKLFF. CDR3 sequence (DNA): TGTGCCAGCAGCAAACAGGGAGCCCTTGGTGAAAAACTGTTTTTT.